Following are 9 T cell receptor beta chains from one sample sequenced in a study of Graves' ophthalmopathy and Graves' hyperthyroidism. Beta-chain TCR CDR3 regions were amplified from RNA transcripts. In the first round, RT-PCR was carried out with HTBI primers, and a multiplex PCR formed the second round. Via MiXCR, TCRdb re-called the multiplex PCR reads, giving one row per CDR3 protein. The sample holds 650,000 to 900,000 distinct CDR3 sequences; approximately 40% are singletons and the top ten take roughly 45%. Sequencing was performed on peripheral blood. The receptor source for this set is an adult man with Graves' ophthalmopathy.

About this clonotype: An end of the junction does not agree with germline; a read error may underlie this. The chain joins TRBV19 to TRBJ1-2; 8 bases align to TRBD1. CDR3 length: 14 amino acids. Germline-derived CDR1 and CDR2 are LNHDA and SQIVND (reference sequence). The CDR3 reads CASSARGRSYGHTF. The CDR3 nucleotides are TGTGCCAGCAGTGCCAGGGGGCGCAGCTATGGCCACACCTTC.

This clonotype was observed a few times. The V call is TRBV12-3 or TRBV12-4, the J call TRBJ1-2; weak D call: TRBD1 (6 bases). This CDR3 has 14 amino acids. V was cut by 6 bases and J by 6 bases, with 17 bases left in between. For the CDR3, the DNA is TGTGCCAGCAGCCCTTCGGGGGCGGCCAATGGCTACACCTTC. It encodes CASSPSGAANGYTF.

The gene calls are TRBV25-1 and TRBJ1-4, with D unclear. The CDR3 contains 13 residues. Germline CDR1 reads MGHDK; CDR2 reads SYGVNS. Trimming pared 5 bases from V and 4 bases from J, leaving 8 bases between. CDR3 bases: TGTGCCAGCAGTTTAGGGTATAATGAAAAACTGTTTTTT. Its translation is CASSLGYNEKLFF.

Concerning this clonotype itself: A read error may explain this, as a much larger clone is one base away. The conserved closing phenylalanine or tryptophan is absent in this CDR3, likely reflecting a read error. The chain joins TRBV10-1 to TRBJ1-2, with D possibly TRBD1 on 5 matching bases. This CDR3 has 14 residues. The V end was cut by 0 bases, the J end by 4 bases, with 9 bases between. Germline CDR1 is WNHNN and CDR2 is SYGVQD (reference sequence). This chain's CDR3 is CASSESQDPYGYTL. The CDR3 nucleotides read TGCGCCAGCAGTGAGTCACAGGACCCCTATGGCTACACCTTA.

The table lists this clonotype with a few counts. The chain links TRBV7-9 to TRBJ2-2; D unclear. V was shortened by 5 bases and J by 5 bases, with 9 bases between the two germline ends. The germline CDR1 and CDR2 sequences are SEHNR and FQNEAQ (reference sequence). This CDR3 contains 13 residues. CDR3 DNA sequence: TGTGCCAGCAGCCAAGCCATTACCGGGGAGCTGTTTTTT. Amino acid sequence: CASSQAITGELFF.

This clonotype was seen at least ten times. The rearrangement joins TRBV7-8 to TRBJ2-7; 8 positions agree with TRBD1. V gave up 4 bases and J gave up 7 bases; unmatched junction bases: 9. Germline loops: CDR1 SGHVS, CDR2 FQNEAQ. The CDR3 runs 14 residues. The CDR3 sequence is CASSYGQGSREQYF. CDR3 bases: TGTGCCAGCAGCTACGGACAGGGAAGTCGGGAGCAGTACTTC.

The chain employs TRBV19 and TRBJ1-5; 9 bases line up with TRBD1. V trimming: 4 bases; J trimming: 3 bases; junction bases outside the gene matches: 7. The CDR3 is made up of 16 amino acids. Looked up from germline, CDR1 is LNHDA and CDR2 is SQIVND (reference sequence). CDR3 residues: CASSRGQGENNQPQHF. DNA of the CDR3: TGTGCCAGTAGTAGGGGACAGGGTGAGAACAATCAGCCCCAGCATTTT.

Note on this clonotype: The junction differs from germline at one of its ends, possibly a read error. The chain has TRBV24-1 and TRBJ1-5; TRBD1 agrees at 8 bases. Germline V gene data show CDR1 as KGHDR and CDR2 as SFDVKD. This CDR3 has 16 amino acids. CDR3 residues: CASSLRTGIGNQPQHF. CDR3 sequence (DNA): TGTGCCAGCAGTTTAAGGACAGGGATAGGCAATCAGCCCCAGCATTTT.

This clonotype was detected only a few times. This rearrangement joins TRBV20-1 to TRBJ1-5; D uncertain. This CDR3 region has 15 residues. The ends were cut back, 0 bases at V and 3 bases at J, with 12 bases in the middle. Germline V CDR1 and CDR2: DFQATT, SNEGSKA (reference sequence). The chain's CDR3 is CSAREGGQVNQPQHF. In nucleotides, the CDR3 is TGCAGTGCTAGAGAAGGTGGGCAGGTCAATCAGCCCCAGCATTTT.